The text below deals with one T cell receptor (beta chain). Which antigen it targets is not known. Per-nucleotide qualities are absent, and no much larger clonotype sits a single base away. Each collaborating institution followed its own protocols to collect whole blood in K2EDTA tubes. For TCRbeta analysis, collaborators shipped samples in one of three forms: frozen whole blood, isolated PBMCs, or DNA extracted from either of those sample types. The data belong to a study of blood T cell repertoires in COVID-19 (dated by TCRdb to 2020 to 2021). About the investigation overall: Samples covering the acute and convalescent phases of COVID-19 were provided by collaborators in the United States, Italy and Spain. The material from the prospective study consisted of cDNA or gDNA derived from T cells, B-cell-depleted T cells, or PBMCs. Deeply sampled blood TCRbeta repertoires from subjects exposed to, actively infected with, or recovered from COVID-19 were included in the dataset. The repertoires were released in a freely available public database intended as a resource for research on the immune response to SARS-CoV-2. The samples were drawn from the first 160 participants of the ongoing ImmuneRACE study and from some 1,300 subjects provided by 6 global collaborators. Sample metadata almost always included a de-identified subject ID, COVID-19 status, age in years and sex. Where HLA class I and class II types were available, the types were taken from metadata supplied by the sample provider, not from assay-based typing.

Summary of the overall study and its limitations: The amount of clinical and demographic metadata varied by source and participant and was provided uncurated.

Trimmed from V: 4 bases; trimmed from J: 8 bases; junction bases lacking a gene match: 10. CDR3 length: 13 amino acids, cysteine to phenylalanine. The only DNA kept is the CDR3, 39 bases in frame from the first base. From a lookup of the germline V gene, CDR1 and CDR2 are SQVTM and ANQGSEA. TCRbeta CDR3 regions were amplified from genomic DNA using the immunoSEQ Assay, a bias-controlled multiplex PCR. The authors' analysis ran thus. Nucleated cell counts per sample were estimated from amplification of reference gene primers within the assay. Sequence reads were collapsed and filtered to measure the absolute abundance of every unique TCRbeta CDR3 rearrangement. For each sample, productive Simpson clonality was calculated as the square root of Simpson's diversity index across productive rearrangements. TCRdb holds this immuneACCESS table with in-frame rearrangements only. Some clones are missing; in checked studies, unresolved V genes explain under half, and the rest has no known cause. The V and J calls and clone size come from that table; D and trimming were worked out from the DNA. The sample includes roughly 100,000 clones, with roughly 88% observed a single time. 3.5% of the sample is taken by the ten largest.

The rearranged segments are TRBV29-1 and TRBJ2-7; TRBD2 lines up with 8 middle nucleotides. The receptor was derived from a human donor in a cohort sampled during active COVID-19. The sequencing sample was made of peripheral blood. The CDR3 is CSVVERERFQQYF. The sequenced DNA: TGCAGCGTTGTGGAGCGGGAGAGGTTCCAGCAGTACTTC.